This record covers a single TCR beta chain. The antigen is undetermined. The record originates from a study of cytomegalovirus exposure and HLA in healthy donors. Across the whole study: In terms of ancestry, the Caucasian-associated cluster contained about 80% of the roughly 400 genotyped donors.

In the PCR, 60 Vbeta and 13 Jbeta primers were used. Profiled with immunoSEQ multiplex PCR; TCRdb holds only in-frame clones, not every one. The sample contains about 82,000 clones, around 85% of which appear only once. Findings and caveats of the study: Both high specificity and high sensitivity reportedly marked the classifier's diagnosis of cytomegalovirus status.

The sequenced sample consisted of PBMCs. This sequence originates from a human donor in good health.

The chain's CDR3 is CASSLATAGTYNEQFF. The DNA of the CDR3 is TGCGCCAGCAGCTTGGCCACAGCGGGCACCTACAATGAGCAGTTCTTC. The genes are TRBV5-1 and TRBJ2-1; D is perhaps TRBD2 (6 bases). The CDR3 is made up of 16 amino acids. CDR1 is SGHRS and CDR2 is YFSETQ in the germline V gene. Trimming shortened V by 0 bases and J by 2 bases, and 12 bases separated the two germline ends. The whole variable domain, filled in from reference TRBV5-1 and TRBJ2-1, reads KAGVTQTPRYLIKTRGQQVTLSCSPISGHRSVSWYQQTPGQGLQFLFEYFSETQRNKGNFPGRFSGRQFSNSRSEMNVSTLELGDSALYLCASSLATAGTYNEQFFGPGTRLTVL.